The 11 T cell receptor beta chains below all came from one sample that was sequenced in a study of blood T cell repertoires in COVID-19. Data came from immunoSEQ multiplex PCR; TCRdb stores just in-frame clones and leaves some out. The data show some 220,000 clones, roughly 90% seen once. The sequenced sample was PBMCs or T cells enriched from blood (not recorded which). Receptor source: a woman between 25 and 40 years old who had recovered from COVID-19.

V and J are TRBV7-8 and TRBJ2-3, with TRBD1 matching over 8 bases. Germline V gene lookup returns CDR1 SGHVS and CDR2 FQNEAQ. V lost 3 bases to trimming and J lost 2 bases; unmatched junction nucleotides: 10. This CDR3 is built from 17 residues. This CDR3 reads CASSLLRDRLITDTQYF. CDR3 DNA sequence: TGTGCCAGCAGCTTGCTCCGGGACAGGTTAATCACAGATACGCAGTATTTT.

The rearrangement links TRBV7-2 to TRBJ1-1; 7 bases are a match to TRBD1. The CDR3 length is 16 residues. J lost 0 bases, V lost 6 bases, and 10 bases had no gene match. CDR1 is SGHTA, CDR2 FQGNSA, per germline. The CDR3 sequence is CASRSTGVRLNTEAFF. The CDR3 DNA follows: TGTGCCAGCAGATCCACAGGGGTAAGGTTGAACACTGAAGCTTTCTTT.

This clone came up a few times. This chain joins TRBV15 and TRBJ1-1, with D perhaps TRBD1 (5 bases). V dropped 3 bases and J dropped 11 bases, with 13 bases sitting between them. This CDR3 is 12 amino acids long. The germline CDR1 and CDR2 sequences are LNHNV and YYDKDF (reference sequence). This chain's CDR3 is CATSSEGAKAFF. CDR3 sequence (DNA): TGTGCCACCAGCAGTGAAGGGGCTAAGGCTTTCTTT. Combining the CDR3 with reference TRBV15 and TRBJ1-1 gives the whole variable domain DAMVIQNPRYQVTQFGKPVTLSCSQTLNHNVMYWYQQKSSQAPKLLFHYYDKDFNNEADTPDNFQSRRPNTSFCFLDIRSPGLGDTAMYLCATSSEGAKAFFGQGTRLTVV.

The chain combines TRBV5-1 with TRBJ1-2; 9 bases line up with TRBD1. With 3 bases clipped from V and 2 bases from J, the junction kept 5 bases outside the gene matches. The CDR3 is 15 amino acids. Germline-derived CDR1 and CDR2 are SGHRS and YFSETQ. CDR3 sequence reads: CASSSPGQGNYGYTF. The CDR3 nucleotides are TGCGCCAGCAGCTCCCCGGGACAGGGAAACTATGGCTACACCTTC.

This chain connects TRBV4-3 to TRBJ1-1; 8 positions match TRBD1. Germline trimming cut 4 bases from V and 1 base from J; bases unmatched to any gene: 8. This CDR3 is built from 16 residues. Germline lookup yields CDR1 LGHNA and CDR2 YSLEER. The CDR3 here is CASSPTLTGANTEAFF. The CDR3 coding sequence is TGCGCCAGCAGCCCGACGCTGACAGGGGCGAACACTGAAGCTTTCTTT.

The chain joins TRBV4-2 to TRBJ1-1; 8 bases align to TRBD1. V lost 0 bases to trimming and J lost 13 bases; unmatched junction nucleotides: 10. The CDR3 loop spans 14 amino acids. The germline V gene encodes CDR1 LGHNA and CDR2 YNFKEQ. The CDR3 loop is CASSQDRDRGRDFF. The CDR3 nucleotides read TGTGCCAGCAGCCAAGATAGAGACAGGGGCAGGGATTTCTTT.

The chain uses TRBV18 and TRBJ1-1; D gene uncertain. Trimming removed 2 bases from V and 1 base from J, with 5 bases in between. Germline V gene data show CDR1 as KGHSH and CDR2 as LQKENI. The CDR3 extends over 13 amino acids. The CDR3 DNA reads TGTGCCAGCTCACCAACACCGAACACTGAAGCTTTCTTT. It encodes CASSPTPNTEAFF.

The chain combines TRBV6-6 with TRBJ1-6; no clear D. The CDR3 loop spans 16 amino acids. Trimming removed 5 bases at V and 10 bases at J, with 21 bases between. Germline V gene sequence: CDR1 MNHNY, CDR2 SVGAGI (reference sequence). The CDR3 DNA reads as TGTGCCAGCAGTGCAACTTTACTCCGGCGGGTATCACCCCTCCACTTT. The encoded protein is CASSATLLRRVSPLHF.

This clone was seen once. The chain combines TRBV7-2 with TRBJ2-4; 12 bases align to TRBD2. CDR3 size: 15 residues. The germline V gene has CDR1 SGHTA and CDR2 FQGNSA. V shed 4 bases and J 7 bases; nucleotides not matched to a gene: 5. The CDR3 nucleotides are TGTGCCAGCAGCTCGTCTAGCGGGGGGGTTAACATTCAGTACTTC. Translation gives CASSSSSGGVNIQYF.

The CDR3 nucleotides read TGTGCCAGCAGACCTCAGGGAAACACTGAAGCTTTCTTT. It encodes CASRPQGNTEAFF. The V and J genes are TRBV4-2 and TRBJ1-1, with D possibly being TRBD1 (5 bases). The CDR3 runs to 13 residues. Trimming shortened V by 6 bases and J by 2 bases, and 10 bases separated the two germline ends. Per germline, CDR1 LGHNA and CDR2 YNFKEQ.

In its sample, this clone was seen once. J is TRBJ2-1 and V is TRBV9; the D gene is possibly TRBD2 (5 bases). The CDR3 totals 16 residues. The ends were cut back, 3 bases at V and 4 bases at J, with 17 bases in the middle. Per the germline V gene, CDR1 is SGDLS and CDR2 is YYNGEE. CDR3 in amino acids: CASSGLPSGAYNEQFF. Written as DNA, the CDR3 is TGTGCCAGCAGCGGCCTCCCCAGCGGAGCTTACAATGAGCAGTTCTTC.